These T cell receptor beta chains were read from a single sample in a study of shared clonotypes between healthy human individuals. The repertoire was sequenced with immunoSEQ multiplex PCR; TCRdb's copy has only in-frame clones and lacks some. The table lists roughly 1.4 million clones, just under 99% of them singletons. Sequenced input: naive CD4+ T cells sorted from blood. The source is a man younger than 40 in good health. Each CDR3 is given with its conserved first and last residue. D genes are given only for firm matches. Not every row has a clone size; where given, it reads once, few, many or a size class.

J: TRBJ2-5; size: NA; V: TRBV18; D: NA; DNA: TGTGCCAGCTCACCAAATGACTTCACGGAGACCCAGTACTTC; CDR3: CASSPNDFTETQYF
J: TRBJ1-5; size: NA; V: TRBV28; D: TRBD1; DNA: TGTGCCAGCAGTTCACCACAGGGGTTGGATAGCAATCAGCCCCAGCATTTT; CDR3: CASSSPQGLDSNQPQHF
J: TRBJ2-7; size: once; V: TRBV19; D: TRBD1; DNA: TGTGCCAGTAGTATGAGTGGGACAGGGCATTACGAGCAGTACTTC; CDR3: CASSMSGTGHYEQYF
J: TRBJ1-1; size: NA; V: TRBV29-1; D: NA; DNA: TGCAGCGCCCGGACAGACCCGAACACTGAAGCTTTCTTT; CDR3: CSARTDPNTEAFF
J: TRBJ2-7; size: NA; V: TRBV5-1; D: TRBD2; DNA: TGCGCCAGCAGCTTGGAGCGGGAGTACGAGCAGTACTTC; CDR3: CASSLEREYEQYF
J: TRBJ1-1; size: NA; V: TRBV28; D: NA; DNA: TGTGCCAGCAGTCCTTTGGGGACTGAAGCTTTCTTT; CDR3: CASSPLGTEAFF
J: TRBJ2-5; size: NA; V: TRBV6-6; D: NA; DNA: TGTGCCAGCAGTTACGGGGGAGAGACCCAGTACTTC; CDR3: CASSYGGETQYF
J: TRBJ2-7; size: NA; V: TRBV5-1; D: TRBD2; DNA: TGCGCCAGCAGCTTGGATTCTAGCGGGAGAACATACGAGCAGTACTTC; CDR3: CASSLDSSGRTYEQYF
J: TRBJ2-7; size: once; V: TRBV7-2; D: TRBD2; DNA: TGTGCCAGCAGCTTAGGGGTAATGACTAGCGGGAGGGTTAAGTACGAGCAGTACTTC; CDR3: CASSLGVMTSGRVKYEQYF
J: TRBJ2-6; size: NA; V: TRBV7-6; D: NA; DNA: TGTGCCAGCAGCTTAGCGCGTTGGGTCTCTGGGGCCAACGTCCTGACTTTC; CDR3: CASSLARWVSGANVLTF
J: TRBJ1-5; size: NA; V: TRBV2; D: NA; DNA: TGTGCCAGCAGTGACAGGGGAGGGGGCAATCAGCCCCAGCATTTT; CDR3: CASSDRGGGNQPQHF